The present T cell receptor (beta chain) was sequenced within a study of regulatory T cells in long-lasting Graves disease. Regarding the study as a whole: Investigators studied peripheral blood only, not thyroid tissue. Newly diagnosed Graves' patients exceeded persistent ones in TCR diversity.

This clonotype was recorded many times. No antigen is known for it. The authors built TCR beta libraries using iRepertoire HTBI primers and Arm-PCR of CDR3 regions. A single record per CDR3 protein comes from TCRdb applying MiXCR to the multiplex PCR reads. The repertoire has 400,000 to 500,000 distinct CDR3 sequences, roughly 15% of them found once; the top ten carry under 30%. Between the trimmed V and J ends, which lost 0 bases and 2 bases, there was a span of 2 bases. This CDR3 contains 13 residues. From germline, CDR1 is MNHEY and CDR2 SMNVEV (reference sequence). Time point reported: newly diagnosed GD, antithyroid drugs for less than 3 months. From PBMCs, RNA was extracted and then used to make the TCR library. American Thyroid Association guidelines defined Graves' disease diagnosis. This sample also belongs to another study, concerning T cells in Graves' hyperthyroidism and ophthalmopathy.

Here the sequenced sample was peripheral blood mononuclear cells (PBMCs), taken at new diagnosis, from a patient treated with antithyroid drugs. The receptor was derived from a woman aged 18-29 years with Graves disease. V is TRBV27 and J is TRBJ1-5; D uncertain. In nucleotides, the CDR3 is TGTGCCAGCAGTTTATCGCGCAATCAGCCCCAGCATTTT. Its protein is CASSLSRNQPQHF.